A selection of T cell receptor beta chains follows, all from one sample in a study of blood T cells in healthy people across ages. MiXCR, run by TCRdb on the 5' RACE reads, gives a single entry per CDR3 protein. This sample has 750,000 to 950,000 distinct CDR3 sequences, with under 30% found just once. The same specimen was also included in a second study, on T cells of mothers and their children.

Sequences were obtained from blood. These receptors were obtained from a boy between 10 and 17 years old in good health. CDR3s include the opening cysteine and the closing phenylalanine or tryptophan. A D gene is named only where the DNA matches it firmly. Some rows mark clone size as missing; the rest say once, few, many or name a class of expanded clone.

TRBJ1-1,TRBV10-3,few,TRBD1,TGTGCCATCAGTGATTCTTTGGGACAGAACCGGGACACTGAAGCTTTCTTT,CAISDSLGQNRDTEAFF
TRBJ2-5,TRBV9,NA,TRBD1,TGTGCCAGCAGCGGACTGGGACAGGGGGCTGAGACCCAGTACTTC,CASSGLGQGAETQYF
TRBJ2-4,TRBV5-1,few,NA,TGCGCCAGCAGCTTGGGGCTGGTGAAAGCCAAAAACATTCAGTACTTC,CASSLGLVKAKNIQYF
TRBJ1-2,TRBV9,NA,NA,TGTGCCAGCAGCCCCCGTGTTGTGGGGAACTATGGCTACACCTTC,CASSPRVVGNYGYTF
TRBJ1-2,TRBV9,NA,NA,TGTGCCAGCAGCCCCTCCCTACTCGGCCCATCTAACTATGGCTACACCTTC,CASSPSLLGPSNYGYTF
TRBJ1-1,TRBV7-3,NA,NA,TGTGCCAGCAGCTTAAGTGGAGGGTCAGAGACTGAACCTTTCTTT,CASSLSGGSETEPFF
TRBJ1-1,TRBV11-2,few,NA,TGTGCCAGCAGCCTACAGGGATTAGGCGGCACTGAAGCTTTCTTT,CASSLQGLGGTEAFF
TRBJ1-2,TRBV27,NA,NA,TGTGCCAGCAGTTTACAGGGGCCCTATGGCTACACCTTC,CASSLQGPYGYTF
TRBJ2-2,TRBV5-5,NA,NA,TGTGCCAGCAGCCCGTGGGCAGGTGGCGACACCGGGGAGCTGTTTTTT,CASSPWAGGDTGELFF
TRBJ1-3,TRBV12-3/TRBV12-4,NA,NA,TGTGCCAGCAAAGGGGCAGGGGATAACTCTGGAAACACCATATATTTT,CASKGAGDNSGNTIYF
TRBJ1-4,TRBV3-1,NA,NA,TGTGCCAGCAGCCACCATAATCTCGGCGATGAAAAACTGTTTTTT,CASSHHNLGDEKLFF
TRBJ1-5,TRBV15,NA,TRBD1,TGTGCCACCAGCAGACTTTCGGACAGGGGGCTTGAGCCCCAGCATTTT,CATSRLSDRGLEPQHF
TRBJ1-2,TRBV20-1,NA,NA,TGCAGTGCTAGAGACCCCGGCGGGGGGCATGGCTACACCTTC,CSARDPGGGHGYTF
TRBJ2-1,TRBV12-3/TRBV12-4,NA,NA,TGTGCCAGCACCTTGAACATCTACAATGAGCAGTTCTTC,CASTLNIYNEQFF
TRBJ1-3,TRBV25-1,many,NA,TGTGCCAGCAGTGGCCCACAGCCGCGCAACGGAAACACCATATATTTT,CASSGPQPRNGNTIYF
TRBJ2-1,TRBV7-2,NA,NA,TGTGCCAGCAGCTCACAAGACAGCAATGAGCAGTTCTTC,CASSSQDSNEQFF
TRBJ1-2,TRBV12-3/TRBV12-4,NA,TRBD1,TGTGCCAGCACCCGGACAGGGGTGGACTATGGCTACACCTTC,CASTRTGVDYGYTF
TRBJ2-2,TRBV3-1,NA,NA,TGTGCCAGCAGCCAAGATCTCGTAGGCCGGAGCACCGGGGAGCTGTTTTTT,CASSQDLVGRSTGELFF
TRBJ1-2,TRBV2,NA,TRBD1,TGTGCCAGCCCTCTCGAGGGGGCGCTGGGTGGCTACACCTTC,CASPLEGALGGYTF
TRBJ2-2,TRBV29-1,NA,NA,TGCAGCGTGACAGGCAGGGCGACCGCCGGGGAGCTGTTTTTT,CSVTGRATAGELFF
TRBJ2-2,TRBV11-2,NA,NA,TGTGCCAGCAGCTTTCTGAACACCGGGGAGCTGTTTTTT,CASSFLNTGELFF
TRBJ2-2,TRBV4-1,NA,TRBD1,TGCGCCAGCAGCCAGGAACAGGGGTGGAACACCGGGGAGCTGTTTTTT,CASSQEQGWNTGELFF
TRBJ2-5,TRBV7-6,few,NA,TGTGCCAGCAGCTTATTTGTAGGGGAGGCACAGACCCAGTACTTC,CASSLFVGEAQTQYF
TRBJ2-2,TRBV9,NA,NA,TGTGCCAGCAGCGTAGAGGGGAGGAACACCGGGGAGCTGTTTTTT,CASSVEGRNTGELFF
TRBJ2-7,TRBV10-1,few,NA,TGCGCCAGCACCGGAGTCATTGACTACGAGCAGTACTTC,CASTGVIDYEQYF
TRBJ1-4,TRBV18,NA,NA,TGTGCCAGCTCACCACCGAGGACAAACGGGAATGAAAAACTGTTTTTT,CASSPPRTNGNEKLFF
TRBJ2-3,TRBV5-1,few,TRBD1,TGTGCCAGCAGCTTCGGACAGGGATCCGGAGATACGCAGTATTTT,CASSFGQGSGDTQYF
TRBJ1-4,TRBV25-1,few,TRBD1,TGTGCCAGCAGTGAATCGACAGGGGCGCCGTGGGAAAAACTGTTTTTT,CASSESTGAPWEKLFF
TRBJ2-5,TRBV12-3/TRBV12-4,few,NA,TGTGCCAGCAGTTTAACGGAGGGGCCCCAAGAGACCCAGTACTTC,CASSLTEGPQETQYF
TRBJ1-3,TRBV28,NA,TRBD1,TGTGCCAGCAGTTTATTTGGGACAGGCCCTTCCTCTGGAAACACCATATATTTT,CASSLFGTGPSSGNTIYF
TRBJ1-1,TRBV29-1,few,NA,TGCAGCGTTGCGGGAGTGGCTGAAGCTTTCTTT,CSVAGVAEAFF
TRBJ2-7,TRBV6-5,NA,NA,TGTGCCAGCAGTTACGGCAGTTCCCTTTCCTACGAGCAGTACTTC,CASSYGSSLSYEQYF
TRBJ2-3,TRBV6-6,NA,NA,TGTGCCAGCAGCCCCGGTGGAAGGGAAACAGATACGCAGTATTTT,CASSPGGRETDTQYF
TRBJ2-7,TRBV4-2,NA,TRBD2,TGTGCCAGCAGCCAAGAAGGGGTAGCGGGGGCCTACGAGCAGTACTTC,CASSQEGVAGAYEQYF
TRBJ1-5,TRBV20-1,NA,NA,TGCAGTGCTAGAGTGGCAGAATATAGCAATCAGCCCCAGCATTTT,CSARVAEYSNQPQHF
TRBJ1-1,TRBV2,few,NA,TGTGCCAGCGCAACGAACACTGAAGCTTTCTTT,CASATNTEAFF
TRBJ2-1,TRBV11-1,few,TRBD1,TGTGCCAGCAGCCCCAGACAGGGCCTTGAGCAGTTCTTC,CASSPRQGLEQFF
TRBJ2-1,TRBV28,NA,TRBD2,TGTGCCAGCAGGACCGGGACTAGCAGAAACAATGAGCAGTTCTTC,CASRTGTSRNNEQFF
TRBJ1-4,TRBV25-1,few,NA,TGTGCCAGCAGTGACAGGGAAGGGAGTGAAAAACTGTTTTTT,CASSDREGSEKLFF
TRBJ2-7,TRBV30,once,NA,TGTGCCTGGAGTGTACTGGCAGGGGGGTGGGAGCAGTACTTC,CAWSVLAGGWEQYF
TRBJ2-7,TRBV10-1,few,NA,TGCGCCAGCAGTGAAGCACCTTCCTACGAGCAGTACTTC,CASSEAPSYEQYF
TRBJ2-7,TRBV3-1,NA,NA,TGTGCCAGCAGCCAAGAAGCCAGACCCTCCTACGAGCAGTACTTC,CASSQEARPSYEQYF
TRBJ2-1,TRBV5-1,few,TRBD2,TGCGCCAGCAGCTTGGCTGGCGCGGGGGGACCCTACAATGAGCAGTTCTTC,CASSLAGAGGPYNEQFF
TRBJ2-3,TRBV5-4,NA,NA,TGTGCCAGCAGCCCCACCTCAGGCCCCGATACGCAGTATTTT,CASSPTSGPDTQYF
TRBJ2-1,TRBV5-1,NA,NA,TGCGCCAGCAGCTTGGTAAGGGCTCTGAACAATGCGCAGTTCTTC,CASSLVRALNNAQFF
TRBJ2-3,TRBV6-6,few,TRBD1,TGTGCCAGCAGTTCTCCGACAGGGGAAGGAGATACGCAGTATTTT,CASSSPTGEGDTQYF
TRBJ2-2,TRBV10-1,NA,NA,TGCGCGCCGCGGGGTACCACCGGGGAGCTGTTTTTT,CAPRGTTGELFF
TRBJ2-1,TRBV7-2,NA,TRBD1,TGTGCCAGCAGCCAGGACAGGTGGTCCTACAATGAGCAGTTCTTC,CASSQDRWSYNEQFF
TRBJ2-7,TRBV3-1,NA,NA,TGTGCCAGCAGCCAAGCGGGGGGCGGCAGAACCACCTCCTACGAGCAGTACTTC,CASSQAGGGRTTSYEQYF
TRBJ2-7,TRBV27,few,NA,TGTGCCAGCAGTTTATCGATCCAGGGGATCTACGAGCAGTACTTC,CASSLSIQGIYEQYF